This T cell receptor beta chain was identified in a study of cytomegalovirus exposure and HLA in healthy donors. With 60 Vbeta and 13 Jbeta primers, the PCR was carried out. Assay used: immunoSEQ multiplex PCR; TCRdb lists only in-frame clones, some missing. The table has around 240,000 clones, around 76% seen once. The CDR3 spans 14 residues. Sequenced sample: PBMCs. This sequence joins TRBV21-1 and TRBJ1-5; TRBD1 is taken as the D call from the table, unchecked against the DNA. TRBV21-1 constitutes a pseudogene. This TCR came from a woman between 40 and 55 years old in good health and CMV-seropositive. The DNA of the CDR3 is TGTGCCAGCAGCAGGGGCCTGGTAAATCAGCCCCAGCATTTT. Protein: CASSRGLVNQPQHF.